This entry lists 4 T cell receptor beta chains sequenced from one sample in a study of tumor-infiltrating lymphocytes in localized non-small cell lung cancer. Assay: immunoSEQ multiplex PCR; the TCRdb copy retains only in-frame clones and omits some. The sample consists of fewer than 15,000 clones, approximately 74% of them appearing once. Sequenced: uninvolved lung tissue not adjacent to the tumor. These receptors originate from a human donor with non-small cell lung cancer.

The chain employs TRBV6-1 and TRBJ1-5, with TRBD1 matching over 8 bases. The germline V gene encodes CDR1 MNHNS and CDR2 SASEGT. V lost 6 bases to trimming and J lost 6 bases; unmatched junction nucleotides: 10. This CDR3 is 15 amino acids long. CDR3 DNA sequence: TGTGCCAGCAGGAGTGGACAGGGTGGAATTCAGCCCCAGCATTTT. Encoded protein: CASRSGQGGIQPQHF.

V is TRBV2 and J is TRBJ2-1, with TRBD2 identical over 11 bases. CDR1 is SNHLY, CDR2 FYNNEI, per germline. This CDR3 spans 13 amino acids. V trimming: 3 bases; J trimming: 10 bases; junction bases outside the gene matches: 2. CDR3 in amino acids: CASSELAGGEQFF. CDR3 nucleotides: TGTGCCAGCAGTGAGCTAGCGGGAGGCGAGCAGTTCTTC. The full variable domain, rest sourced from reference TRBV2 and TRBJ2-1, is EPEVTQTPSHQVTQMGQEVILRCVPISNHLYFYWYRQILGQKVEFLVSFYNNEISEKSEIFDDQFSVERPDGSNFTLKIRSTKLEDSAMYFCASSELAGGEQFFGPGTRLTVL.

This chain connects TRBV19 to TRBJ1-3, with no clear D. Deletions cut 7 bases from V and 1 base from J, with 17 bases between. This CDR3 has 16 residues. Looked up from germline, CDR1 is LNHDA and CDR2 is SQIVND (reference sequence). The CDR3, as DNA: TGTGCCAGTACCACCACCCTTGGGTCATCTGGAAACACCATATATTTT. Translated: CASTTTLGSSGNTIYF.

This chain links TRBV19 with TRBJ2-7; 11 bases match TRBD2. The CDR3 runs 16 residues. V was pared by 6 bases and J by 7 bases, with 14 bases of the junction left unmatched. In germline, CDR1 is LNHDA, CDR2 SQIVND (reference sequence). CDR3 coding DNA: TGTGCCAGTAGACGGACTAGCGGGCCCTCCAACGGAGAGCAGTACTTC. It translates to CASRRTSGPSNGEQYF.